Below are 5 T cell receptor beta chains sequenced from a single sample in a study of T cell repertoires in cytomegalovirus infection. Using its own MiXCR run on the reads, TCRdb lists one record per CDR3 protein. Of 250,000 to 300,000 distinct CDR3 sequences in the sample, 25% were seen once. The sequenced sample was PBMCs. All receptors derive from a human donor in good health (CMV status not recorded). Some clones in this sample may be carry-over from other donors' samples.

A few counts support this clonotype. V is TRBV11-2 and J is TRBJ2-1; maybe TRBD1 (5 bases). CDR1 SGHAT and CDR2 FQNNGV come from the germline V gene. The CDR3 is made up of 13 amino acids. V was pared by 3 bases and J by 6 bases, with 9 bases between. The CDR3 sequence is CASSLGRVNEQFF. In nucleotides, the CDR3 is TGTGCCAGCAGCTTGGGCAGGGTCAATGAGCAGTTCTTC.

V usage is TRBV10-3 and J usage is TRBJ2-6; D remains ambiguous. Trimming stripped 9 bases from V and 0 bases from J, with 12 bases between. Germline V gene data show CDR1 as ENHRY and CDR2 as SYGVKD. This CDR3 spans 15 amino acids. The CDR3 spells CAISAAFSGANVLTF. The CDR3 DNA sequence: TGTGCCATATCCGCGGCGTTCTCTGGGGCCAACGTCCTGACTTTC.

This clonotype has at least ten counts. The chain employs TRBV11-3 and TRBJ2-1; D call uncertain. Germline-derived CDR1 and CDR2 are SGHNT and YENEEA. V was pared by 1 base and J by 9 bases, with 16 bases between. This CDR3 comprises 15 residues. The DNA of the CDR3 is TGTGCCAGCAGCTTAGCCCCATTTGGTGAGGTTGAGCAGTTCTTC. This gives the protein CASSLAPFGEVEQFF.

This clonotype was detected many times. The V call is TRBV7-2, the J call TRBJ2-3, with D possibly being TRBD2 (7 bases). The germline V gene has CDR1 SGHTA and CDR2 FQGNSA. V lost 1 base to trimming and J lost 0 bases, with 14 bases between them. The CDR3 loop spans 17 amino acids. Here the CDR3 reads CASSLEGGAHSTDTQYF. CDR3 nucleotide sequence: TGTGCCAGCAGCTTAGAAGGGGGGGCCCATAGCACAGATACGCAGTATTTT.

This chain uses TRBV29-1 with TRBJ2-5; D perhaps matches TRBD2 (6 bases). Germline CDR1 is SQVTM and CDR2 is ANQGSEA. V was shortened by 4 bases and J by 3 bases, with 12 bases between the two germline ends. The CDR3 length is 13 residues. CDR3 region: CSVAHGGKETQYF. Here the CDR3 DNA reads TGCAGCGTTGCTCATGGGGGGAAAGAGACCCAGTACTTC. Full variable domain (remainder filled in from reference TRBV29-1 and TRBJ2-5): SAVISQKPSRDICQRGTSLTIQCQVDSQVTMMFWYRQQPGQSLTLIATANQGSEATYESGFVIDKFPISRPNLTFSTLTVSNMSPEDSSIYLCSVAHGGKETQYFGPGTRLLVL.